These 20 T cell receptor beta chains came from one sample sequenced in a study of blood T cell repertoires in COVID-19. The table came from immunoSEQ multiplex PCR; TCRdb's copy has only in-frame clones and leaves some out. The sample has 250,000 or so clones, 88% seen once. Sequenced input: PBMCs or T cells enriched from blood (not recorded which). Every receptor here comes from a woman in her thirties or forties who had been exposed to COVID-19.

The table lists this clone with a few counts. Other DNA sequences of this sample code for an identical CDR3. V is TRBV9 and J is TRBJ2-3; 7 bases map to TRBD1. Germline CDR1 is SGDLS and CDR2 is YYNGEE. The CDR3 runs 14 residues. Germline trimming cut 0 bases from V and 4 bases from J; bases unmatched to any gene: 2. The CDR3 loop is CASSVGQGADTQYF. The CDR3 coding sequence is TGTGCCAGCAGCGTAGGACAGGGAGCAGATACGCAGTATTTT.

The CDR3 DNA reads TGTGCCAGCAGCCAAACCGGGACTCAACAAGAGACCCAGTACTTC. This translates into CASSQTGTQQETQYF. The genes are TRBV7-3 and TRBJ2-5, with a possible D match to TRBD2 (6 bases). This CDR3 region has 15 residues. CDR1 and CDR2 (germline): SGHTA, FQGTGA. Trimming removed 5 bases from V and 2 bases from J, with 15 bases in between.

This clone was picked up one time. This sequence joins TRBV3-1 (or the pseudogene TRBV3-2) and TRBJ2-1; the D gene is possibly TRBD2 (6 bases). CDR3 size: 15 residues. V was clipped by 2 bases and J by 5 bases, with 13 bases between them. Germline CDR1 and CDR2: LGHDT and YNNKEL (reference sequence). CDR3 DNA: TGTGCCAGCAGCCAATCTTGGGGACTGAACAATGAGCAGTTCTTC. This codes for CASSQSWGLNNEQFF.

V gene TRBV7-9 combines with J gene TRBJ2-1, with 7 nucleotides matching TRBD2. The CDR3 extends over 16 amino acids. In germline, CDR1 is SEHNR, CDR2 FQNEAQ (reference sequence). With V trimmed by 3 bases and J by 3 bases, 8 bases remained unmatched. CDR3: CASSFQTPGGYNEQFF. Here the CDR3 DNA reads TGTGCCAGCAGCTTCCAAACACCGGGGGGCTACAATGAGCAGTTCTTC.

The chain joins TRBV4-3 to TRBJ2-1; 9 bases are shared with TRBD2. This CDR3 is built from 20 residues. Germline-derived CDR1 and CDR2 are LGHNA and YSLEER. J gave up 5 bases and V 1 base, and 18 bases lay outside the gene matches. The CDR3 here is CASSQVYPHRSSGKDNEQFF. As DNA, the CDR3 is TGCGCCAGCAGCCAAGTCTACCCCCACAGGTCTAGCGGGAAAGACAATGAGCAGTTCTTC.

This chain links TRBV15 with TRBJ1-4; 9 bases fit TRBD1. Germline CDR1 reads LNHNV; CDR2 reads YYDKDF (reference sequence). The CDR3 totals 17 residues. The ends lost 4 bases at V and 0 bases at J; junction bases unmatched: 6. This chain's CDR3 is CATSTWTGVTTNEKLFF. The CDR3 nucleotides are TGTGCCACCAGCACCTGGACAGGGGTCACAACTAATGAAAAACTGTTTTTT.

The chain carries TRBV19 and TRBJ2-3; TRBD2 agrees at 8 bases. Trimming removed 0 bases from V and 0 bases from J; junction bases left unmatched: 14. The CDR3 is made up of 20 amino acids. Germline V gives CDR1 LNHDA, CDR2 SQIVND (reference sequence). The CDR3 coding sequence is TGTGCCAGTAGTATAGATGGGGTCTGGGGCCTAGCGGGTAGCACAGATACGCAGTATTTT. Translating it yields CASSIDGVWGLAGSTDTQYF.

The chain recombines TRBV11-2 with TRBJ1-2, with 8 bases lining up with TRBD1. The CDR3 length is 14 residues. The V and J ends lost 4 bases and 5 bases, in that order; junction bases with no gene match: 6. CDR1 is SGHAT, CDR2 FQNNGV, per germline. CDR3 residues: CASSSRGRRYGYTF. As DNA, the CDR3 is TGTGCCAGCAGCTCCAGGGGGCGCAGGTATGGCTACACCTTC.

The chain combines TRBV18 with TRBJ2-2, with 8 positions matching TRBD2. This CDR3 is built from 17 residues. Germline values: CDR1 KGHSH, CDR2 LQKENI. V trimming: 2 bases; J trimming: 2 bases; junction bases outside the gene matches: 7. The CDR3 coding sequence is TGTGCCAGCTCACCAAAGACTAGCGCCCTAAACACCGGGGAGCTGTTTTTT. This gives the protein CASSPKTSALNTGELFF.

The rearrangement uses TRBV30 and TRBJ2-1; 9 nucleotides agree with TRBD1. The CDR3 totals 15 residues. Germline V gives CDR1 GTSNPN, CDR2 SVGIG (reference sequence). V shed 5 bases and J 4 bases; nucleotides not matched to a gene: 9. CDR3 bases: TGTGCCTGGGTCTGGACAGGGGCATTATACAATGAGCAGTTCTTC. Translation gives CAWVWTGALYNEQFF.

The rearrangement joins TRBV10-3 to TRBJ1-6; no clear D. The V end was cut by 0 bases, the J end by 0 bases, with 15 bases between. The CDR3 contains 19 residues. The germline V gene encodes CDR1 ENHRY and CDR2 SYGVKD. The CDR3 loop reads CAISESILVQSSYNSPLHF. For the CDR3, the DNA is TGTGCCATCAGTGAGTCAATACTTGTCCAAAGCTCCTATAATTCACCCCTCCACTTT.

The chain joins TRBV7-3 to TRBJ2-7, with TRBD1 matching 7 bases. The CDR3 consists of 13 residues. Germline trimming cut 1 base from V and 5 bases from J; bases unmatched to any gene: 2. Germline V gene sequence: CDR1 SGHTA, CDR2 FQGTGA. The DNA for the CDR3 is TGTGCCAGCAGCTTAAGAGGGACAGACGAGCAGTACTTC. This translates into CASSLRGTDEQYF.

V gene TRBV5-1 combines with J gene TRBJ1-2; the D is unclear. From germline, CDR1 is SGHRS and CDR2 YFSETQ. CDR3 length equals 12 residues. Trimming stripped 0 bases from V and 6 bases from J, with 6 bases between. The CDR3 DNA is TGCGCCAGCAGCTTGGCGGGTGATGGCTACACCTTC. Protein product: CASSLAGDGYTF.

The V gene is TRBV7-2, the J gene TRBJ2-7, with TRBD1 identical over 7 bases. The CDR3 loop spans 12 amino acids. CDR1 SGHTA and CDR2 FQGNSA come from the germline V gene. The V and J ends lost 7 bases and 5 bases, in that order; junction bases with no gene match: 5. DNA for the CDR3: TGTGCCAGCAAGATGACAGGGAACGAGCAGTACTTC. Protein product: CASKMTGNEQYF.

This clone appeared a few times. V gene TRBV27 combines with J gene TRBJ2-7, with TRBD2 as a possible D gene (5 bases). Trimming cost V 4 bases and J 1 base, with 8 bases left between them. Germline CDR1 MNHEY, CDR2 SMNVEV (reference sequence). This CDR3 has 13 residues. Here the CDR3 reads CASSSSGSYEQYF. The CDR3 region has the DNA TGTGCCAGCAGTTCAAGCGGATCCTACGAGCAGTACTTC.

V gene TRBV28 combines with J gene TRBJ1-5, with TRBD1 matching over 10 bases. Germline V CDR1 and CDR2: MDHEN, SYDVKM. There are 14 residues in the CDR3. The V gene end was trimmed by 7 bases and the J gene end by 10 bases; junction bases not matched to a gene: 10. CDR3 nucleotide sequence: TGTGCCAGCACCTTAGGGACAGGGGACCTTCCCCAGCATTTT. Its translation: CASTLGTGDLPQHF.

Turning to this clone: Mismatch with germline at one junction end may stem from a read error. The CDR3 nucleotides are TGTGCCGGACGCGGGGGCGGGGAGCTGTTTTTT. Translated, it gives CAGRGGGELFF. The gene calls are TRBV5-1 and TRBJ2-2; TRBD2 aligns across 7 bases. The CDR3 consists of 11 residues. Germline CDR1 reads SGHRS; CDR2 reads YFSETQ.

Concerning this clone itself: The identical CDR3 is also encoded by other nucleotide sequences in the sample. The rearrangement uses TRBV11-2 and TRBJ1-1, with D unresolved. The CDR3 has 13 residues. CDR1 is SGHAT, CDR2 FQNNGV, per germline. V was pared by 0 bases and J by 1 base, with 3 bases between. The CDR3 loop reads CASSLDRNTEAFF. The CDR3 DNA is TGTGCCAGCAGCTTAGACAGGAACACTGAAGCTTTCTTT.

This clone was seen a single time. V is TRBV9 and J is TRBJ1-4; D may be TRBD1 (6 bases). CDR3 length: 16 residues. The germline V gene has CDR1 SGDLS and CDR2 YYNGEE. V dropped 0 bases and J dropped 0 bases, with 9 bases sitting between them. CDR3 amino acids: CASSVERTATNEKLFF. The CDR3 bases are TGTGCCAGCAGCGTAGAGAGGACAGCAACTAATGAAAAACTGTTTTTT.

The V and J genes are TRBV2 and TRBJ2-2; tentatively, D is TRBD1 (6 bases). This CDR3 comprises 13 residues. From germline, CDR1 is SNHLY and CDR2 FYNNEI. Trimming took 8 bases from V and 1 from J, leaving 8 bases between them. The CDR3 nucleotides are TGTGCCAGCCGGGACAAGAACACCGGGGAGCTGTTTTTT. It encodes CASRDKNTGELFF.